A single sample is the source of the 11 T cell receptor beta chains below, sequenced in a study of CD8 T cells in ankylosing spondylitis. TCRdb ran MiXCR on the 5' RACE reads and lists one entry per CDR3 protein. In the table there are 450,000 to 550,000 distinct CDR3 sequences, roughly 5.2% of which are singletons. Regarding the study as a whole: In ankylosing spondylitis blood, a motif of seven or eight highly homologous TCR beta variants appeared characteristic.

The antigens for these receptors are not known. Sequenced: blood, either unsorted or a sorted T cell fraction (not recorded which). These receptor sequences come from a male donor with ankylosing spondylitis.

This clonotype was counted many times. The V call is TRBV7-8, the J call TRBJ1-1, with D unclear. V lost 5 bases to trimming and J lost 0 bases, with 10 bases between them. CDR1 is SGHVS and CDR2 is FQNEAQ in the germline V gene. The CDR3 is made up of 14 amino acids. CDR3: CASSLRGLNTEAFF. The CDR3 DNA sequence: TGTGCCAGCAGCCTCAGAGGACTGAACACTGAAGCTTTCTTT.

This chain links TRBV6-1 with TRBJ1-4, with 9 bases matching TRBD1. Germline assignment: CDR1 MNHNS and CDR2 SASEGT. V shed 8 bases and J 8 bases; nucleotides not matched to a gene: 9. The CDR3 consists of 14 residues. The CDR3 loop reads CASGGQGSPEKLFF. As DNA, the CDR3 is TGTGCCAGCGGGGGACAGGGCAGTCCGGAAAAACTGTTTTTT.

Ten or more counts support this clonotype. The chain couples TRBV20-1 to TRBJ2-3; the match to TRBD2 covers 7 bases. Trimming cost V 0 bases and J 1 base; bases outside gene matches: 4. The CDR3 is 15 residues long. The V gene's germline CDR1 is DFQATT and CDR2 SNEGSKA (reference sequence). CDR3 DNA sequence: TGCAGTGCTAGAGAACTGGGGGGGGGCACAGATACGCAGTATTTT. Translating gives CSARELGGGTDTQYF.

The table lists this clonotype with a few counts. The V and J genes are TRBV11-1 and TRBJ2-1; 8 bases are shared with TRBD1. This CDR3 region has 19 residues. Trimming took 7 bases from V and 4 from J; bases not matched to a gene: 21. CDR1 is SGHAT and CDR2 is FQDESV in the germline V gene (reference sequence). CDR3 sequence (DNA): TGTGCCAGCACCCCTACCTTTGGGGGGACAGGAGTCTTTTACAATGAGCAGTTCTTC. Amino acid sequence: CASTPTFGGTGVFYNEQFF.

This clonotype was counted between two and nine times. The chain employs TRBV4-1 and TRBJ2-1; a weak D match, TRBD2 (6 bases). There are 15 residues in the CDR3. Trimming left V 3 bases short and J 4 bases short, with 13 bases between. Germline CDR1 is MGHRA and CDR2 is YSYEKL. The chain's CDR3 is CASSHPGGEYNEQFF. The CDR3 nucleotides are TGCGCCAGCAGCCATCCTGGCGGGGAATACAATGAGCAGTTCTTC.

This clonotype was recorded many times. The genes are TRBV6-2 or TRBV6-3 and TRBJ1-2; D perhaps matches TRBD1 (5 bases). Per germline, CDR1 MNHEY and CDR2 SVGEGT. The CDR3 length is 14 residues. The V end lost 2 bases, the J end lost 4 bases, and 11 bases lay between the germline ends. Written as DNA, the CDR3 is TGTGCCAGCAGTTACGTCGGCAGGGCCTATGGCTACACCTTC. It specifies CASSYVGRAYGYTF.

There are many counts of this clonotype. The chain joins TRBV7-8 to TRBJ2-3, with 7 bases lining up with TRBD1. The CDR3 is made up of 13 amino acids. Germline CDR1 reads SGHVS; CDR2 reads FQNEAQ. The V and J ends lost 8 bases and 4 bases, in that order; junction bases with no gene match: 6. The CDR3 DNA reads as TGTGCCAGCGGACAGGACTGGTCAGATACGCAGTATTTT. Translated, it gives CASGQDWSDTQYF.

There are many counts of this clonotype. The CDR3, as DNA: TGTGCCAGCACTCGAACGGGCCCGGGGGGGCTCGGCACCGGGGAGCTGTTTTTT. Translated: CASTRTGPGGLGTGELFF. The V call is TRBV28, the J call TRBJ2-2, with 8 bases fitting TRBD2. This CDR3 spans 18 amino acids. The V and J ends lost 7 bases and 4 bases, in that order; junction bases with no gene match: 17. Germline V gene data show CDR1 as MDHEN and CDR2 as SYDVKM.

This clonotype was seen repeatedly, ten times or more. The chain carries TRBV7-2 and TRBJ2-3, with 11 bases aligning to TRBD2. This CDR3 is 17 amino acids long. Germline V gene data show CDR1 as SGHTA and CDR2 as FQGNSA. V lost 2 bases to trimming and J lost 0 bases; unmatched junction nucleotides: 4. This chain's CDR3 is CASSLFLAGGSTDTQYF. CDR3 bases: TGTGCCAGCAGCTTATTCCTAGCGGGGGGAAGCACAGATACGCAGTATTTT.

In this sample, this clonotype turned up many times. CDR3 loop: CAISGANVLTF. DNA for the CDR3: TGTGCCATCTCTGGGGCCAACGTCCTGACTTTC. This chain links TRBV10-3 with TRBJ2-6, with D hard to call. V was clipped by 8 bases and J by 1 base, with 0 bases between them. CDR3 length: 11 residues. Germline-derived CDR1 and CDR2 are ENHRY and SYGVKD.

Many counts were recorded for this clonotype. V and J are TRBV18 and TRBJ1-5, with D perhaps TRBD1 (6 bases). V dropped 3 bases and J dropped 7 bases, with 16 bases sitting between them. CDR3 length: 15 amino acids. Germline V gene data show CDR1 as KGHSH and CDR2 as LQKENI. The CDR3 is CASSPPSGARQPQHF. CDR3 DNA: TGTGCCAGCTCACCTCCGTCAGGGGCAAGACAGCCCCAGCATTTT.